This TCR beta chain was documented in a study of Ad26.COV2.S vaccination and SARS-CoV-2 variants. About the research overall: Intramuscular Ad26.COV2.S doses were given once or twice, 56 days apart. General observations from the study: Using TCR breadth and depth analyses may have led to underestimated total T cell responses.

Treatment indicated: some 20 received Ad26.COV2.S at low or high dose, single or two shots; about 5 received placebo; per-sample allocation not given. Following the first vaccine or placebo injection, samples were taken on day 63. Expression of Wuhan-strain SARS-CoV-2 spike came from the Ad26 vector that formed the vaccine. The ends lost 6 bases at V and 3 bases at J; junction bases unmatched: 10. CDR3 size: 14 residues. The germline gives CDR1 SQVTM, CDR2 ANQGSEA. This clone was detected only once. Its antigen is unknown. Method: immunoSEQ multiplex PCR; TCRdb's copy keeps in-frame clones and lacks some. Altogether 510,000 or so clones are present, roughly 89% being singletons, with the ten largest covering around 13%.

The rearrangement links TRBV29-1 to TRBJ2-7; 8 bases map to TRBD1. This TCR came from a person aged 18-65 years who received the Ad26.COV2.S COVID-19 vaccine or a placebo. The specimen was peripheral blood, collected in a trial of Ad26.COV2.S vaccine versus placebo. This chain's CDR3 is CSVTGQGSRYEQYF. The CDR3 region has the DNA TGCAGCGTCACCGGACAGGGCTCTCGCTACGAGCAGTACTTC.